This T cell receptor (beta chain) derives from a study of post-analysis software for immune sequencing data. On the study more broadly: The cohort encompassed relapsing-remitting, secondary progressive and progressive-relapsing multiple sclerosis disease courses.

Study conclusions and caveats: When the samples were clustered directly with F measure, those that had been prepared in the same batch showed strong co-clustering. In patients, roughly five TRBV segments were more frequent than in controls, with TRBV5-6, TRBV5-1 and TRBV20-1 among them. Significantly lower normalized Chao1 diversity was found in patients with multiple sclerosis relative to controls.

Sequencing libraries made from TCR beta cDNA carried unique molecular identifiers. Input amounts of 1 to 10 million T cells were used. These gave around 500,000 cDNA molecules, so each molecule approximated one T cell. In TCRdb, the PCR reads were re-called with MiXCR into one record per CDR3 protein. The table includes some 260,000 distinct CDR3 sequences, 35% to 45% detected once. This clonotype has more than one count but fewer than ten. As yet, its antigen is unknown. The CDR3 loop spans 14 amino acids. Trimming left V 0 bases short and J 0 bases short, with 7 bases between. CDR1 is SGHRS and CDR2 is YFSETQ in the germline V gene.

Sequenced material: blood. This clonotype originated in a girl aged 5-17 years with multiple sclerosis. The V call is TRBV5-1, the J call TRBJ2-7, with D possibly TRBD1 on 6 matching bases. CDR3 protein: CASSLATGSYEQYF. The DNA of the CDR3 is TGCGCCAGCAGCTTGGCGACAGGCTCCTACGAGCAGTACTTC. The full variable domain, rest sourced from reference TRBV5-1 and TRBJ2-7, is KAGVTQTPRYLIKTRGQQVTLSCSPISGHRSVSWYQQTPGQGLQFLFEYFSETQRNKGNFPGRFSGRQFSNSRSEMNVSTLELGDSALYLCASSLATGSYEQYFGPGTRLTVT.